This record concerns one T cell receptor beta chain sequence. Its antigen is still unknown. Produced via immunoSEQ multiplex PCR; TCRdb's table is partial and in-frame only. The sample shows roughly 110,000 clones, less than 95% of them seen only once. CDR1 and CDR2 (germline): LNHNV, YYDKDF (reference sequence). This CDR3 region has 17 residues. The V and J ends lost 0 bases and 0 bases respectively, with 14 bases between them. This record comes from a study of T cell responses to AZD1222 COVID-19 vaccine. Study-wide points: Without day 14 samples, only post-peak T cell repertoires were studied. Close to half of spike-specific TCRs reportedly recognize unmutated variant regions.

This material consisted of peripheral blood, taken 28 days after the second AZD1222 dose. The chain carries TRBV15 and TRBJ1-2; a weak D match, TRBD1 (5 bases). The clonotype originates from an adult who received the AZD1222 COVID-19 vaccine. The CDR3 loop reads CATSRDSSTATNYGYTF. The CDR3 DNA is TGTGCCACCAGCAGAGATTCCTCGACAGCCACTAACTATGGCTACACCTTC.